Listed here are 19 T cell receptor beta chains from one sample, sequenced in a study of T cells in Graves' hyperthyroidism and ophthalmopathy. Amplification yielded TCR beta CDR3 regions, with RNA transcripts as the source. With the HTBI primer set, the TCR CDR3 went through a first round of RT-PCR. One entry per CDR3 protein results from TCRdb running MiXCR on the multiplex PCR reads. The profile shows hundreds of thousands of distinct CDR3 sequences, 11% to 15% of them singletons. Sequencing was done on a sample of blood. The receptors come from a woman aged 18-29 years with Graves' hyperthyroidism.

This clonotype was seen ten or more times. The V and J genes are TRBV20-1 and TRBJ2-7, with D perhaps TRBD1 or TRBD2 (6 bases each). Germline CDR1 DFQATT, CDR2 SNEGSKA (reference sequence). Trimming took 4 bases from V and 4 from J, leaving 11 bases between them. This CDR3 has 12 residues. The CDR3 loop is CSATLGGYEQYF. CDR3 bases: TGCAGTGCTACTCTAGGGGGGTACGAGCAGTACTTC.

This clonotype was detected many times. V usage is TRBV30 and J usage is TRBJ1-4; D might be TRBD1 (5 bases). The CDR3 sequence is 17 residues long. Trimming took off 1 base at V and 2 bases at J, with 17 bases between the two ends. Germline assignment: CDR1 GTSNPN and CDR2 SVGIG (reference sequence). The DNA of the CDR3 is TGTGCCTGGAGTGCGTCGCGTGGGGCGGCCACTAATGAAAAACTGTTTTTT. This sequence encodes CAWSASRGAATNEKLFF.

This clonotype was seen many times. The CDR3 region is CASSPYGDTEAFF. The CDR3 DNA sequence: TGTGCCAGCTCACCGTACGGGGACACTGAAGCTTTCTTT. The chain combines TRBV18 with TRBJ1-1; D unresolved. The germline CDR1 and CDR2 sequences are KGHSH and LQKENI. The length of the CDR3 is 13 residues. The ends were cut back, 3 bases at V and 3 bases at J, with 8 bases in the middle.

This sequence joins TRBV18 and TRBJ1-1; D ambiguous. The CDR3 has 11 residues. Trimming left V 8 bases short and J 9 bases short, with 13 bases between. The germline CDR1 and CDR2 sequences are KGHSH and LQKENI. The CDR3 protein is CASRTESKAFF. The CDR3 DNA follows: TGTGCCAGCAGGACCGAATCCAAAGCTTTCTTT.

This clonotype was found a few times. This rearrangement joins TRBV3-1 to TRBJ1-3; the D is unclear. CDR3 length: 14 amino acids. V was pared by 3 bases and J by 0 bases, with 6 bases between. The V gene's germline CDR1 is LGHDT and CDR2 YNNKEL (reference sequence). The DNA of the CDR3 is TGTGCCAGCAGCCACCGGGGCTCTGGAAACACCATATATTTT. Protein sequence: CASSHRGSGNTIYF.

Concerning this clonotype itself: Given a much more abundant clone one base away, this may be a read error. The chain carries TRBV6-5 and TRBJ2-6; 11 nucleotides match TRBD1. CDR1 MNHEY and CDR2 SVGAGI come from the germline V gene. The CDR3 sequence is 17 residues long. Written as DNA, the CDR3 is TGTACCAGCACCCCCCCGGACAGGGGGCCCGGGGCCAACGTCCTGACTTTC. Translated, it gives CTSTPPDRGPGANVLTF.

This clonotype has at least ten counts. CDR3: CASSPPFGGGDTEAFF. CDR3 nucleotides: TGTGCCAGCTCACCACCGTTCGGGGGGGGGGACACTGAAGCTTTCTTT. The chain employs TRBV18 and TRBJ1-1, with D tentatively TRBD1 (5 bases). CDR3 length equals 16 residues. CDR1 KGHSH and CDR2 LQKENI come from the germline V gene. With 0 bases removed from V and 3 bases from J, the gap between germline ends came to 14 bases. Full variable domain (remainder filled in from reference TRBV18 and TRBJ1-1): NAGVMQNPRHLVRRRGQEARLRCSPMKGHSHVYWYRQLPEEGLKFMVYLQKENIIDESGMPKERFSAEFPKEGPSILRIQQVVRGDSAAYFCASSPPFGGGDTEAFFGQGTRLTVV.

In regard to this clonotype: A much larger clonotype is one base distant, so this may be a read error. The V and J genes are TRBV7-9 and TRBJ2-5, with 9 bases lining up with TRBD2. This CDR3 contains 16 residues. Per the germline V gene, CDR1 is SEHNR and CDR2 is FQNEAQ (reference sequence). The CDR3 region is CASSGVGAGGEEAQYF. The CDR3 nucleotides read TGTGCCAGCAGCGGCGTGGGAGCGGGAGGAGAAGAGGCCCAGTACTTC.

This clonotype showed up many times. This chain links TRBV2 with TRBJ2-7, with 8 nucleotides matching TRBD2. The CDR3 is 15 residues long. Germline lookup yields CDR1 SNHLY and CDR2 FYNNEI. V lost 2 bases and J lost 5; bases outside the gene matches: 8. The CDR3 DNA sequence: TGTGCCAGCAGTGAATTGGCGGGAGGAACCCACGAGCAGTACTTC. Translation gives CASSELAGGTHEQYF.

There are many counts of this clonotype. The V gene is TRBV28, the J gene TRBJ1-1, with D possibly TRBD1 on 5 matching bases. V lost 8 bases to trimming and J lost 1 base, with 11 bases between them. The CDR3 runs to 13 residues. Germline lookup yields CDR1 MDHEN and CDR2 SYDVKM. The CDR3 spells CASGTQGNTEAFF. As DNA, the CDR3 is TGTGCCAGCGGAACTCAGGGGAACACTGAAGCTTTCTTT.

This clonotype showed up just a few times. V is TRBV20-1 and J is TRBJ2-7; D is possibly TRBD1 (5 bases). V was cut by 3 bases and J by 2 bases, with 8 bases left in between. The CDR3 covers 12 residues. Germline values: CDR1 DFQATT, CDR2 SNEGSKA (reference sequence). As DNA, the CDR3 is TGCAGTGCTAGGACAGCTGCCTACGAGCAGTACTTC. Protein: CSARTAAYEQYF.

The rearrangement links TRBV2 to TRBJ1-2; 8 nucleotides align to TRBD1. CDR3 size: 15 residues. CDR1 and CDR2 from the germline V gene are SNHLY and FYNNEI. Trimming at V came to 2 bases and at J to 5 bases, leaving 7 bases not matched to a gene. CDR3 region: CASSEFQGAIYGYTF. The CDR3, as DNA: TGTGCCAGCAGTGAATTTCAGGGGGCAATTTATGGCTACACCTTC.

This clonotype was observed many times. The chain carries TRBV19 and TRBJ2-1; the match to TRBD2 covers 7 bases. The V gene end was trimmed by 7 bases and the J gene end by 8 bases; junction bases not matched to a gene: 14. The CDR3 has 15 residues. Germline values: CDR1 LNHDA, CDR2 SQIVND (reference sequence). The CDR3: CASTGRGRGRDEQFF. The CDR3 bases are TGTGCCAGTACTGGGCGCGGGAGAGGGCGGGATGAGCAGTTCTTC.

In this sample, this clonotype turned up a few times. The gene calls are TRBV3-2 and TRBJ2-1; TRBD2, the table's D call, was not compared with the DNA. TRBV3-2 is tagged as a pseudogene. This CDR3 contains 18 residues. CDR3 loop: CASSQGLAGGGDYNEQFF. The CDR3 DNA reads as TGTGCCAGCAGCCAAGGACTAGCGGGAGGAGGAGACTACAATGAGCAGTTCTTC.

This clonotype was counted ten times or more. The gene calls are TRBV7-6 and TRBJ2-7, with 9 bases identical to TRBD1. The CDR3 runs 18 residues. In germline, CDR1 is SGHVS, CDR2 FNYEAQ. The J segment lost 2 bases and the V segment lost 1 base, leaving 12 bases of the junction unmatched. CDR3 region: CASSLVLASGTGTYEQYF. In nucleotides, the CDR3 is TGTGCCAGCAGCTTAGTACTAGCCTCCGGGACAGGGACCTACGAGCAGTACTTC.

The chain joins TRBV20-1 to TRBJ1-5; D remains unclear. Trimming took 4 bases from V and 0 from J, leaving 7 bases between them. This CDR3 spans 13 amino acids. CDR1 and CDR2 (germline): DFQATT, SNEGSKA (reference sequence). The CDR3 is CSATEYSNQPQHF. As DNA, the CDR3 is TGCAGTGCTACGGAGTATAGCAATCAGCCCCAGCATTTT.

This clonotype was seen many times. This chain connects TRBV7-9 to TRBJ2-1, with 7 positions matching TRBD2. The germline CDR1 and CDR2 sequences are SEHNR and FQNEAQ (reference sequence). The CDR3 is made up of 16 amino acids. V was clipped by 7 bases and J by 0 bases; unmatched bases: 9. The CDR3 here is CASTLAALSSYNEQFF. The CDR3 DNA follows: TGTGCCAGCACCCTAGCGGCCTTGAGCTCCTACAATGAGCAGTTCTTC.

CDR3 sequence reads: CASSYLLAGSQETQYF. CDR3 nucleotides: TGTGCCAGCAGTTACTTGCTAGCGGGATCTCAAGAGACCCAGTACTTC. The V call is TRBV6-4, the J call TRBJ2-5; 9 nucleotides match TRBD2. From germline, CDR1 is MRHNA and CDR2 SNTAGT. With V trimmed by 5 bases and J by 2 bases, 9 bases remained unmatched. This CDR3 region has 16 residues.

There are a few counts of this clonotype. The chain has TRBV5-8 and TRBJ2-7; TRBD2 agrees at 9 bases. The germline gives CDR1 SGHTS, CDR2 YDEGEE. The CDR3 extends over 17 amino acids. Losses at the gene ends were 0 bases for V and 0 bases for J; bases not matched to a gene: 7. The CDR3 sequence: CASSLEKTSGISYEQYF. CDR3 nucleotide sequence: TGTGCCAGCAGCTTGGAGAAGACTAGCGGAATCTCCTACGAGCAGTACTTC.